Sequencing of this T cell receptor beta chain was carried out in a study of immune evolution from preneoplasia to lung adenocarcinoma. Concerning this clone: Its antigen is not identified.

Libraries were prepared by immunoSEQ multiplex PCR; TCRdb keeps only in-frame clonotypes and omits some of them. The sample has more than 5,000 clones; about three quarters are singletons. Resections took place in Japan or China from about 2014 to 2018. Study-wide points: Later-stage lesions seemingly showed higher T cell density and diversity than normal lung.

V was pared by 8 bases and J by 4 bases, with 7 bases of the junction left unmatched. This CDR3 has 13 residues. Germline V gene lookup returns CDR1 MNHNY and CDR2 SVGAGI (reference sequence). This sequence was found in a person aged 55 to 79 with lung adenocarcinoma. The chain employs TRBV6-6 and TRBJ2-7; 8 nucleotides agree with TRBD1. The sequencing input was FFPE minimally invasive lung adenocarcinoma tissue. The CDR3 loop reads CASDMGQAYEQYF. CDR3 DNA sequence: TGTGCCAGCGACATGGGACAGGCTTACGAGCAGTACTTC.